This entry is about one T cell receptor beta chain. This clonotype was observed many times. The antigen it recognizes is unknown. An end of the junction does not agree with germline; a read error may underlie this. The source of the sample is a study of neurological immune-mediated disorders (dated by TCRdb to between 2018 and 2020). Broadly, across the study: Among the approximately 34 multiple sclerosis patients, relapsing-remitting MS accounted for approximately 31 and secondary progressive MS accounted for 3. Longitudinal samples, technical triplicates and paired sorted CD4+ and CD8+ T-cell subsets, alongside PBMC samples, were included among the approximately 98 TCR-beta libraries. The cohort included some 70 subjects: some 14 with HAM/TSP, approximately 34 with multiple sclerosis, and about 20 healthy controls. Using UMI-based sequencing, the study compared peripheral blood TCR-beta repertoires from patients with HTLV-I-associated myelopathy (HAM/TSP), patients with multiple sclerosis, and healthy controls. General study outcomes and caveats: Expanded clones from different subjects shared no identical CDR3 amino acid sequences, which suggests that TCR-beta repertoires were private in all groups. The MS cluster showed no association with clinical or MRI features, and the authors stated that larger cohorts are needed. TCR clonal expansion was greatest in HAM/TSP patients and smallest in MS patients, who ranked below even healthy controls. In phylogenetic analysis, the repertoires of 18 of 34 MS patients grouped into a cluster of related CDR3 sequences, which suggests a possible signature at the repertoire level.

To synthesize cDNA, template-switch 5'RACE was performed with a primer carrying a 10-nucleotide random unique molecular identifier so that each TCR transcript was tagged. Over 180 million TCR-beta sequences, covering 15-18 subjects, were produced in each sequencing run. The RNeasy kit was used for extraction of total RNA. TCR-beta VDJ regions were amplified with primers for the TCR constant region and the 5'RACE anchor, using the KAPA Real-time Library Amplification kit. Sample indexes and Illumina adaptors were added in a first PCR, after which library yield was increased in a second PCR. The roughly 650 bp TCR product was size-selected on a 2% E-gel SizeSelection system after Ampure bead purification. Before pooling, library quality was assessed on a Bioanalyzer, concentration was determined with Qubit, and library quantification was performed with the Kapa Library Quantification kit. An Illumina HiSeq 2500 sequenced the libraries paired-end 2 x 150 bp. To increase sequence diversity, roughly 24-30% phiX was spiked into each library pool. The authors' analysis ran thus. Quality-filtered reads were processed with the UMI-based MiGEC pipeline, and over 85% of raw TCR sequences were removed by the MiGEC pipeline during error correction. IMGT germline references were used for alignment of VDJ genes, and clonotypes were defined by a unique CDR3 amino acid sequence together with V-J genes. Clonal expansion, Shannon diversity and CDR3 relatedness were evaluated with VDJtools (CalcPairwiseDistances, ClusterSamples), while phylogenetic trees were built in CLCbio workbench. A clone was classed as expanded if it had 8 or more unique UMIs, a cutoff based on coefficient-of-variation modelling across technical triplicates. In TCRdb, the public reads were trimmed at Q25 with fastp and aligned with MiXCR, with productive beta chains retained. For every CDR3 protein sequence, its rows merge into one entry that carries the most common genes and DNA. These V and J calls rely on TCRdb rather than the paper's analysis. Recorded for this sample are some 65,000 distinct CDR3 sequences; 4% to 6% of them occurred a single time. The ten top clones hold approximately 3% of the sample.

The CDR3 has 11 amino acids, counting the end cysteine and phenylalanine. Only the CDR3 portion is preserved as DNA: 33 bases, with reading frame beginning at the first base. Looking up the germline V gene (reference sequence) yields CDR1 MNHNY and CDR2 SVGAGI. Unsorted PBMC libraries were generated from 2 million PBMCs stored in RNAlater at -80 °C until RNA extraction. Multiple sclerosis patients were enrolled in a US clinical protocol evaluating disease progression by magnetic resonance imaging. Peripheral blood underwent Ficoll-Hypaque density gradient centrifugation to isolate PBMCs, which were then cryopreserved in liquid nitrogen.

The source is a woman under 40 with multiple sclerosis. Sequencing input: PBMCs. The sequence joins TRBV6-6 to TRBJ2-1; no D gene can be assigned with confidence. The CDR3 region: CASSRDGGLVF. Read as DNA, the sequence is TGTGCCAGCAGTCGCGACGGCGGATTGGTCTTC.